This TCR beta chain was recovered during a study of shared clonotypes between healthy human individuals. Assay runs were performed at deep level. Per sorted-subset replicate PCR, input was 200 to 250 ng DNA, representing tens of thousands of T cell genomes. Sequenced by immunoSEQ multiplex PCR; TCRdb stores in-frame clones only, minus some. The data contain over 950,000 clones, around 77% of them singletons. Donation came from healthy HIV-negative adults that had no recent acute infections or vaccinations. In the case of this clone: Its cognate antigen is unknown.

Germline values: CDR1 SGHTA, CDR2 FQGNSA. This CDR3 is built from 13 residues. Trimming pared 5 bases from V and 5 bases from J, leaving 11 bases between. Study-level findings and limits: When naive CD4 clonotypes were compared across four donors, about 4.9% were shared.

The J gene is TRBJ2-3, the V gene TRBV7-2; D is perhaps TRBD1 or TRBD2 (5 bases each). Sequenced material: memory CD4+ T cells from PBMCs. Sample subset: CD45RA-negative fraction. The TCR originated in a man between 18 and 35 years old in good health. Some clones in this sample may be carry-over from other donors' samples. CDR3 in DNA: TGTGCCAGCAGCATAGGGACGGGAGATACGCAGTATTTT. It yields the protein CASSIGTGDTQYF.